These T cell receptor beta chains were read from a single sample in a study of OX40 agonist ivuxolimab in advanced cancers. The data were produced by immunoSEQ multiplex PCR, yet TCRdb's version contains in-frame clones alone and is incomplete. The data hold 60,000 to 85,000 clones, with 75% to 90% observed a single time. Sample: CD4+ or CD8+ T cells sorted from blood, taken in a trial of the OX40 agonist ivuxolimab. All receptors come from an adult with an advanced solid tumor such as melanoma, head and neck, liver or kidney cancer. Each CDR3 is given with its conserved first and last residue. Each record gives: D gene, clone size, J gene, V gene, CDR3 protein, CDR3 DNA. A D gene is named only where the DNA matches it firmly. Part of the rows lack a size; the others show once, few, many or a class for expanded clones.

d_gene: NA
abundance: NA
j_gene: TRBJ1-6
v_gene: TRBV30
CDR3aa: CAWTPGGVYSPLHF
CDR3nt: TGTGCCTGGACCCCCGGGGGCGTATATTCACCCCTCCACTTT

d_gene: NA
abundance: NA
j_gene: TRBJ1-2
v_gene: TRBV30
CDR3aa: CAWSVGNYGHTF
CDR3nt: TGTGCCTGGAGTGTAGGGAACTATGGCCACACCTTC

d_gene: NA
abundance: NA
j_gene: TRBJ1-2
v_gene: TRBV25-1
CDR3aa: CASSESPPGIGYGYTF
CDR3nt: TGTGCCAGCAGTGAATCTCCCCCGGGGATCGGCTATGGCTACACCTTC

d_gene: NA
abundance: NA
j_gene: TRBJ1-3
v_gene: TRBV11-2
CDR3aa: CASSTGPGNTIYF
CDR3nt: TGTGCCAGCAGCACAGGTCCTGGAAACACCATATATTTT

d_gene: NA
abundance: NA
j_gene: TRBJ2-5
v_gene: TRBV6-4
CDR3aa: CASSYLTSRWVETQYF
CDR3nt: TGTGCCAGCAGTTATCTGACAAGTAGATGGGTTGAGACCCAGTACTTC

d_gene: TRBD1
abundance: few
j_gene: TRBJ2-5
v_gene: TRBV5-1
CDR3aa: CASSFQGAREETQYF
CDR3nt: TGCGCCAGCAGCTTTCAGGGGGCGCGGGAAGAGACCCAGTACTTC

d_gene: NA
abundance: NA
j_gene: TRBJ1-1
v_gene: TRBV29-1
CDR3aa: CSVDPGSNTEAFF
CDR3nt: TGCAGCGTTGATCCAGGAAGTAACACTGAAGCTTTCTTT

d_gene: TRBD2
abundance: NA
j_gene: TRBJ2-3
v_gene: TRBV5-1
CDR3aa: CASSWGLAPLTDTQYF
CDR3nt: TGCGCCAGCAGCTGGGGACTAGCCCCTCTCACAGATACGCAGTATTTT

d_gene: NA
abundance: NA
j_gene: TRBJ2-7
v_gene: TRBV9
CDR3aa: CASSVAPSRGEQYF
CDR3nt: TGTGCCAGCAGCGTAGCCCCCTCTAGGGGGGAGCAGTACTTC

d_gene: TRBD1
abundance: NA
j_gene: TRBJ1-5
v_gene: TRBV6-1
CDR3aa: CASNRDRGNQPQHF
CDR3nt: TGTGCCAGCAACCGGGACAGGGGCAATCAGCCCCAGCATTTT

d_gene: NA
abundance: few
j_gene: TRBJ1-6
v_gene: TRBV4-3
CDR3aa: CASSKERGSPLHF
CDR3nt: TGCGCCAGCAGCAAAGAGAGGGGTTCACCCCTCCACTTT

d_gene: NA
abundance: NA
j_gene: TRBJ1-6
v_gene: TRBV30
CDR3aa: CAWTTSPNSPLHF
CDR3nt: TGTGCCTGGACAACAAGTCCGAATTCACCCCTCCACTTT

d_gene: TRBD1
abundance: NA
j_gene: TRBJ2-5
v_gene: TRBV4-1
CDR3aa: CASSLQGGRQETQYF
CDR3nt: TGCGCCAGCAGCCTCCAAGGGGGCAGGCAAGAGACCCAGTACTTC

d_gene: NA
abundance: NA
j_gene: TRBJ2-2
v_gene: TRBV14
CDR3aa: CASSPFGTWNTGELFF
CDR3nt: TGTGCCAGCAGCCCTTTTGGGACATGGAACACCGGGGAGCTGTTTTTT

d_gene: NA
abundance: NA
j_gene: TRBJ1-6
v_gene: TRBV5-1
CDR3aa: CASSLEMEAPLHF
CDR3nt: TGCGCCAGCAGCTTGGAAATGGAGGCGCCCCTCCACTTT

d_gene: TRBD1
abundance: once
j_gene: TRBJ2-1
v_gene: TRBV29-1
CDR3aa: CSARRQGDEQFF
CDR3nt: TGCAGCGCCCGCAGACAGGGGGATGAGCAGTTCTTC

d_gene: TRBD1
abundance: NA
j_gene: TRBJ1-5
v_gene: TRBV6-6
CDR3aa: CASTRTGEDQPQHF
CDR3nt: TGTGCCAGCACGCGGACAGGGGAGGATCAGCCCCAGCATTTT

d_gene: TRBD2
abundance: NA
j_gene: TRBJ2-7
v_gene: TRBV4-3
CDR3aa: CASSQEAQVRGGTPYEQYF
CDR3nt: TGCGCCAGCAGCCAAGAAGCCCAAGTCCGGGGGGGCACACCCTACGAGCAGTACTTC

d_gene: TRBD2
abundance: NA
j_gene: TRBJ2-1
v_gene: TRBV5-1
CDR3aa: CASSKRLASSYNEQFF
CDR3nt: TGCGCCAGCAGCAAAAGACTAGCGAGCTCCTACAATGAGCAGTTCTTC

d_gene: TRBD2
abundance: NA
j_gene: TRBJ2-1
v_gene: TRBV27
CDR3aa: CASRHLRTSGSNEQFF
CDR3nt: TGTGCCAGCAGACACCTCCGGACTAGTGGGAGCAATGAGCAGTTCTTC

d_gene: TRBD1
abundance: NA
j_gene: TRBJ2-1
v_gene: TRBV15
CDR3aa: CATSRGTGWDNEQFF
CDR3nt: TGTGCCACCAGCAGAGGGACAGGGTGGGACAATGAGCAGTTCTTC

d_gene: NA
abundance: NA
j_gene: TRBJ2-5
v_gene: TRBV12-5
CDR3aa: CASVREQETQYF
CDR3nt: TGTGCTAGTGTAAGAGAACAAGAGACCCAGTACTTC

d_gene: NA
abundance: NA
j_gene: TRBJ1-2
v_gene: TRBV10-3
CDR3aa: CAIFTNYGYTF
CDR3nt: TGTGCCATTTTCACGAACTATGGCTACACCTTC

d_gene: TRBD1
abundance: NA
j_gene: TRBJ1-3
v_gene: TRBV5-1
CDR3aa: CASSGRGSGNTIYF
CDR3nt: TGCGCCAGCAGCGGCAGGGGGTCGGGAAACACCATATATTTT

d_gene: TRBD1
abundance: few
j_gene: TRBJ2-5
v_gene: TRBV30
CDR3aa: CAWNRGSTETQYF
CDR3nt: TGTGCCTGGAACAGGGGAAGTACGGAGACCCAGTACTTC